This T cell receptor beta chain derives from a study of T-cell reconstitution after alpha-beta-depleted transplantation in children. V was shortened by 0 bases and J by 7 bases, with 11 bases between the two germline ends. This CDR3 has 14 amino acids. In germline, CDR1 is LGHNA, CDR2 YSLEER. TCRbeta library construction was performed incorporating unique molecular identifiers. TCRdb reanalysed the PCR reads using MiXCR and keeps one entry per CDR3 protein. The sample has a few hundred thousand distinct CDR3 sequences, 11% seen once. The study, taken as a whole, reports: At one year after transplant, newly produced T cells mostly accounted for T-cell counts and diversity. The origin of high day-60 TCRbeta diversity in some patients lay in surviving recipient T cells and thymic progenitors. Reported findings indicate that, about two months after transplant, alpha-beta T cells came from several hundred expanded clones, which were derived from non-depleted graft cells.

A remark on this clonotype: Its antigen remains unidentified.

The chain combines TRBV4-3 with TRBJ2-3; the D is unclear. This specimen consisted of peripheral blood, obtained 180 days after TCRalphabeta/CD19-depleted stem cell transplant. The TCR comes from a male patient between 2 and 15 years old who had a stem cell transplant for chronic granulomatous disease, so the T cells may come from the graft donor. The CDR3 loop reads CASSQDFQTHTQYF. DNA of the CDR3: TGCGCCAGCAGCCAAGACTTCCAAACACATACGCAGTATTTT.